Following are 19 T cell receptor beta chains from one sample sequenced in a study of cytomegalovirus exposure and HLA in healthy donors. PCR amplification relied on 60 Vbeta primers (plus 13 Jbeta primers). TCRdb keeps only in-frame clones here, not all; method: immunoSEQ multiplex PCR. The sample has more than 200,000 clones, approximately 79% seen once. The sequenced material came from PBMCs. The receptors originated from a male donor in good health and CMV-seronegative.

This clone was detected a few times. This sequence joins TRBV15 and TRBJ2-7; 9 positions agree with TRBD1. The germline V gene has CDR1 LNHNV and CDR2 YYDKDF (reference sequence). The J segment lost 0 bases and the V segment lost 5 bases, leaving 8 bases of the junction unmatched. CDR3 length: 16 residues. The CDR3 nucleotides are TGTGCCACCAGCGACCCCGGACAGGGGAGCTCCTACGAGCAGTACTTC. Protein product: CATSDPGQGSSYEQYF.

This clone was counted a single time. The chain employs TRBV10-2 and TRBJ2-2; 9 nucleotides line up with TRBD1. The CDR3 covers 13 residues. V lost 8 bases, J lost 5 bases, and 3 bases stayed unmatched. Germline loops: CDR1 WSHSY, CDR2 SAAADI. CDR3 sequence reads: CASGDRVTGELFF. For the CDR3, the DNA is TGCGCCAGCGGGGACAGGGTAACCGGGGAGCTGTTTTTT.

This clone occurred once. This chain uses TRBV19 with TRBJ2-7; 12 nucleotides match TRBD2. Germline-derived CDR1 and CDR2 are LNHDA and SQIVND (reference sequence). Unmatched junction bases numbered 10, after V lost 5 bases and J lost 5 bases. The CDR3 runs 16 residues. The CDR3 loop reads CASSPPSGRAKNEQYF. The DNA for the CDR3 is TGTGCCAGTAGTCCCCCTAGCGGGAGGGCCAAGAACGAGCAGTACTTC.

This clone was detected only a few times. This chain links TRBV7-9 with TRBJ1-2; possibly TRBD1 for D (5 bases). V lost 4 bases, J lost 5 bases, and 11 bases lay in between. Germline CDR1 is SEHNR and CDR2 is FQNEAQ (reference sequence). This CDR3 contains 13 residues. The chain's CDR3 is CASSWGEEYGYTF. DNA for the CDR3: TGTGCCAGCAGCTGGGGGGAGGAGTATGGCTACACCTTC.

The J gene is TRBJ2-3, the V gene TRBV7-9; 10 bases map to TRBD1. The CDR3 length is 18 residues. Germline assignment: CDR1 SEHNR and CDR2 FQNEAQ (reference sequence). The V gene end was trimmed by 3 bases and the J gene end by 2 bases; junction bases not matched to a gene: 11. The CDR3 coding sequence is TGTGCCAGCAGCTTTCCGCCCCGGGACAGGGGTAACACAGATACGCAGTATTTT. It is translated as CASSFPPRDRGNTDTQYF.

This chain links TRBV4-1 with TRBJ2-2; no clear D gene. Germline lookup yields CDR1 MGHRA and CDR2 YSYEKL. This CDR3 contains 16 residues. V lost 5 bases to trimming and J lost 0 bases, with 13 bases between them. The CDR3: CASSLAQFTNTGELFF. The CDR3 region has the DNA TGCGCCAGCAGCTTGGCACAGTTCACGAACACCGGGGAGCTGTTTTTT.

The chain's CDR3 is CASSVRDISDTQYF. Here the CDR3 DNA reads TGTGCCAGCAGTGTACGGGACATATCAGATACGCAGTATTTT. V is TRBV25-1 and J is TRBJ2-3; tentative D call: TRBD1 (6 bases). Trimming pared 4 bases from V and 4 bases from J, leaving 12 bases between. Germline V lookup: CDR1 MGHDK, CDR2 SYGVNS. The CDR3 covers 14 residues.

The CDR3 region is CAWSVRVYAFF. The DNA for the CDR3 is TGTGCCTGGAGTGTACGGGTATACGCTTTCTTT. J is TRBJ1-1 and V is TRBV30; D is uncertain. The CDR3 spans 11 residues. Germline CDR1 and CDR2: GTSNPN and SVGIG (reference sequence). V shed 0 bases and J shed 11 bases, with 10 bases lying between them.

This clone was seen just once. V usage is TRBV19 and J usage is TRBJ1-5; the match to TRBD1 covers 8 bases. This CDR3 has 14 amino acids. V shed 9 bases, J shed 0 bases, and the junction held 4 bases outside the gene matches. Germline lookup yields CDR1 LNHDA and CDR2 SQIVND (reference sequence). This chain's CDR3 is CASQTGDSNQPQHF. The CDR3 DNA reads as TGTGCCAGCCAGACAGGGGATAGCAATCAGCCCCAGCATTTT. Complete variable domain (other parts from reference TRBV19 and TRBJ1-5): DGGITQSPKYLFRKEGQNVTLSCEQNLNHDAMYWYRQDPGQGLRLIYYSQIVNDFQKGDIAEGYSVSREKKESFPLTVTSAQKNPTAFYLCASQTGDSNQPQHFGDGTRLSIL.

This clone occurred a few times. CDR3 sequence: CASSPGQVFTDTQYF. DNA of the CDR3: TGTGCCAGCAGCCCGGGACAGGTGTTCACAGATACGCAGTATTTT. The genes are TRBV2 and TRBJ2-3, with 8 bases matching TRBD1. The J segment lost 2 bases and the V segment lost 6 bases, leaving 7 bases of the junction unmatched. The CDR3 totals 15 residues. CDR1 and CDR2 (germline): SNHLY, FYNNEI.

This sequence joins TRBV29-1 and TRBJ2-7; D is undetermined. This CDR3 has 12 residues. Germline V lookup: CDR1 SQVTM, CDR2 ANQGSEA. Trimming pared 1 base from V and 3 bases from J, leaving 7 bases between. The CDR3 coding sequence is TGCAGCGTTGAAGGTCAGTTCTACGAGCAGTACTTC. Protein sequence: CSVEGQFYEQYF.

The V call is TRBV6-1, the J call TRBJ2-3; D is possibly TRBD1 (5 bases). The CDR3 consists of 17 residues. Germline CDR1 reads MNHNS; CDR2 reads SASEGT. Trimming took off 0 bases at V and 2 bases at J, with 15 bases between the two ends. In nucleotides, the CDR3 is TGTGCCAGCAGTGAAGCATCCAGGGTGGAGACCACAGATACGCAGTATTTT. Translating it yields CASSEASRVETTDTQYF.

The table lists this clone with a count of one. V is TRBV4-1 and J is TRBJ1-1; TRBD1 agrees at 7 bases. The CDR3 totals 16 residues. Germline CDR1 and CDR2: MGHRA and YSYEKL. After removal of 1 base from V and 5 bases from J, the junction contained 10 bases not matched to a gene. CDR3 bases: TGCGCCAGCAGCCAAGGCTATCTGACAGGGAGGACTGAAGCTTTCTTT. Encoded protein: CASSQGYLTGRTEAFF.

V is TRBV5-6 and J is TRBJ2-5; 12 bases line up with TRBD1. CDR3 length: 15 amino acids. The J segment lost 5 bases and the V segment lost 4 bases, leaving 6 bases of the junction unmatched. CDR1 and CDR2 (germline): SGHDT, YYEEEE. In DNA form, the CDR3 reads TGTGCCAGCAGCCGGGACAGGGGGCTTCGGGAGACCCAGTACTTC. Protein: CASSRDRGLRETQYF.

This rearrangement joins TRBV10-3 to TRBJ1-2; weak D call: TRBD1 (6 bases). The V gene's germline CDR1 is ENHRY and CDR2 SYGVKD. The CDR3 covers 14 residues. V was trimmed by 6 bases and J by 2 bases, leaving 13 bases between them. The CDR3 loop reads CAISDSGQNYGYTF. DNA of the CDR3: TGTGCCATCAGCGATTCTGGACAGAACTATGGCTACACCTTC.

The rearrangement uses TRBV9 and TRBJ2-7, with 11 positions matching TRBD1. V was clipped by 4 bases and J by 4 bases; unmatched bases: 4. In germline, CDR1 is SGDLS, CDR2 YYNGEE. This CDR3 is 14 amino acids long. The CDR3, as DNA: TGTGCCAGCAGCCCAGGACAGGGGGCATACGAGCAGTACTTC. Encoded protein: CASSPGQGAYEQYF.

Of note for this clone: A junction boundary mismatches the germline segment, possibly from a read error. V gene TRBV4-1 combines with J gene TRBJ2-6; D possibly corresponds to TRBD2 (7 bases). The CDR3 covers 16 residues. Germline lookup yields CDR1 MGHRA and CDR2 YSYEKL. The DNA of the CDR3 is TGCGTCAGCAGCTACTGGGGGGGGCCCGGGGCCAACGTCCTGACTTTC. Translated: CVSSYWGGPGANVLTF.

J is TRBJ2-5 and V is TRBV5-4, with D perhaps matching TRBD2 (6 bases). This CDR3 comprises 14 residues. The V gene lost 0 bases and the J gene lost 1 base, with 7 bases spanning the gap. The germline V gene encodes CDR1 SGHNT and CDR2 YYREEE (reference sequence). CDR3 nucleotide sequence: TGTGCCAGCAGCTTGGAGCGGGCCCAAGAGACCCAGTACTTC. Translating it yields CASSLERAQETQYF.

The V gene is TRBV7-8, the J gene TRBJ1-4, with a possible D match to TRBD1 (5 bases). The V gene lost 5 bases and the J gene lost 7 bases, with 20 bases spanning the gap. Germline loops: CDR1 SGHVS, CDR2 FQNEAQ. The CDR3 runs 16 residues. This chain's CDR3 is CASSPNRRAFGEKLFF. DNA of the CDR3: TGTGCCAGCAGCCCCAACCGCAGGGCGTTCGGTGAAAAACTGTTTTTT.